This TCR beta chain was obtained from a study of regulatory T cells in long-lasting Graves disease. General observations from the study: Thyroid tissue was not sampled; only peripheral blood was. Persistent disease was associated with favored TRBV28 usage and with favored use of TRBJ1-2 and TRBJ2-5. Lower TCR diversity characterized persistent Graves' patients relative to newly diagnosed patients.

A note on this clonotype: Antigen specificity is unknown.

The CDR3 runs 15 residues. The germline gives CDR1 SNHLY, CDR2 FYNNEI. The V and J ends lost 7 bases and 0 bases, in that order; junction bases with no gene match: 4. Arm-PCR of CDR3 regions and iRepertoire HTBI primers were used to build TCR beta libraries. TCRdb ran MiXCR on the multiplex PCR reads and lists one entry per CDR3 protein. The sample lists roughly 380,000 distinct CDR3 sequences, around 17% seen once, with about 27% in the top ten. The time point: newly diagnosed GD, antithyroid drugs for less than 3 months. Researchers made the TCR library from RNA that was extracted from PBMCs. These data are also associated with another study on T cells in Graves' hyperthyroidism and ophthalmopathy. That work adds: A set of HTBI primers served as the primers for a first-round RT-PCR of the TCR CDR3.

Sample: peripheral blood mononuclear cells (PBMCs), taken at new diagnosis, from a patient treated with antithyroid drugs. This TCR derives from a man in his forties with Graves disease. The chain couples TRBV2 to TRBJ1-3, with 9 positions matching TRBD1. DNA of the CDR3: TGTGCCAGCACGAGACAGGGGGTCTCTGGAAACACCATATATTTT. It encodes CASTRQGVSGNTIYF. The variable domain in full, completed from reference TRBV2 and TRBJ1-3, reads EPEVTQTPSHQVTQMGQEVILRCVPISNHLYFYWYRQILGQKVEFLVSFYNNEISEKSEIFDDQFSVERPDGSNFTLKIRSTKLEDSAMYFCASTRQGVSGNTIYFGEGSWLTVV.